This paragraph covers one T cell receptor beta chain sequence. The CDR3 spans 14 residues. Germline-derived CDR1 and CDR2 are DFQATT and SNEGSKA (reference sequence). This entry is derived from a study of blood T cells in healthy people across ages. Sample-barcoded 5' priming and a J-beta primer mix drove a second PCR of roughly 7 to 11 cycles. A single record per CDR3 protein comes from TCRdb applying MiXCR to the 5' RACE reads. Among roughly 700,000 distinct CDR3 sequences listed, more than 40% were seen once. The sequence came from a woman in her sixties in good health. Input material: blood. The chain links TRBV20-1 to TRBJ2-7; 8 nucleotides line up with TRBD2. The DNA end is more similar to TRBJ2-5, so the J call may be wrong. The CDR3 is CSVRKREFGGTQYF. The CDR3 coding sequence is TGCAGTGTTAGGAAGCGGGAGTTTGGTGGGACCCAGTACTTC.